This is a list of T cell receptor beta chains from one sample in a study of human T cells and chemical hapten exposure. In TCRdb, the RACE reads were re-called with MiXCR into one record per CDR3 protein. Counted here are roughly 150,000 distinct CDR3 sequences, about a quarter occurring once; the ten biggest clones make up about 2%. The sequencing here drew on whole blood, taken in connection with sensitization to the hapten diphenylcyclopropenone (DPC). Receptors were obtained from a woman aged 18 to 35 with alopecia areata. Some clones in this sample may be carry-over from other donors' samples. Each CDR3 is given with its conserved first and last residue. The order of the fields is clone size, J gene, V gene, D gene, CDR3 DNA, CDR3 protein. D genes are given only for firm matches. Some rows mark clone size as missing; the rest say once, few, many or name a class of expanded clone.

>few|TRBJ2-3|TRBV7-2|.
TGTGCCAGCAGCTTAGCGACGACAGGTTACACAGATACGCAGTATTTT
CASSLATTGYTDTQYF
>many|TRBJ1-5|TRBV7-2|.
TGTGCCAGCAGCTTCGACAGTAGAGCTCAGCCCCAGCATTTT
CASSFDSRAQPQHF
>many|TRBJ1-3|TRBV20-1|.
TGCAGTGCTAGAGAGAGCGGGGCTACTTCTGGAAACACCATATATTTT
CSARESGATSGNTIYF
>few|TRBJ1-1|TRBV12-3/TRBV12-4|.
TGTGCCAGCAGTTTATGGGGGATACTGAACACTGAAGCTTTCTTT
CASSLWGILNTEAFF
>many|TRBJ2-7|TRBV27|TRBD2
TGTGCCAGCGGAACCGGGACTAGCATCGGGGACGAGCAGTACTTC
CASGTGTSIGDEQYF
>.|TRBJ2-4|TRBV20-1|.
TGCAGTGCTAGGGCTCTACAGGGTTACATTCAGTACTTC
CSARALQGYIQYF
>few|TRBJ2-2|TRBV4-2|TRBD2
TGTGCCAGCAGCCATCCTAGCGGGACCGGGGAGCTGTTTTTT
CASSHPSGTGELFF
>few|TRBJ2-1|TRBV4-1|.
TGCGCCAGCAGCCAATGGGCTAGTTCCTCAGGACGGAACTACAATGAGCAGTTCTTC
CASSQWASSSGRNYNEQFF
>few|TRBJ1-1|TRBV29-1|TRBD1
TGCAGCGCCTGGGACAGCCAGAACACTGAAGCTTTCTTT
CSAWDSQNTEAFF
>few|TRBJ1-2|TRBV4-1|.
TGCGCCAGCAGCCCCACTTCGACAGCCTATGGCTACACCTTC
CASSPTSTAYGYTF
>many|TRBJ2-1|TRBV20-1|TRBD1
TGCAGTGCTCCCGGGACAGGGTCTTACAATGAGCAGTTCTTC
CSAPGTGSYNEQFF
>.|TRBJ2-6|TRBV5-1|.
TGCGCCAGCAGCTTGGGGAGTACTGGGGCCGACGTCCTGACTTTC
CASSLGSTGADVLTF
>.|TRBJ2-7|TRBV14|.
TGTGCCAGCAACAGAGCCGGGGCAGGAACCTACGAGCAGTACTTC
CASNRAGAGTYEQYF
>many|TRBJ2-5|TRBV7-2|.
TGTGCCAGCAGCTTAGTAAGGGAGACCCAGTACTTC
CASSLVRETQYF
>.|TRBJ1-1|TRBV11-2|.
TGTGCCAGCAGCTCTCGGGGTTGGGGTCGCACTGAAGCTTTCTTT
CASSSRGWGRTEAFF
>few|TRBJ2-5|TRBV5-4|TRBD1
TGTGCCAGCAGCTTGGGGGCCGCAGGGGGCACAGAGACCCAGTACTTC
CASSLGAAGGTETQYF
>few|TRBJ2-3|TRBV20-1|TRBD2
TGCAGTGCTAGCCCCTCGAGCGGGAGAGGCACAGATACGCAGTATTTT
CSASPSSGRGTDTQYF
>.|TRBJ1-5|TRBV7-9|.
TGTGCCAGCAGCTTAGACGCGGACAGAAATCAGCCCCAGCATTTT
CASSLDADRNQPQHF
>.|TRBJ2-3|TRBV7-9|.
TGTGCCAGCAGCTCCGGCGAGGGTACGCAGTATTTT
CASSSGEGTQYF
>.|TRBJ2-4|TRBV29-1|TRBD1
TGCAGCGTTGATAAGGTCGGGACAGGGGGTATGGTCATTCAGTACTTC
CSVDKVGTGGMVIQYF
>few|TRBJ1-4|TRBV3-1|.
TGTGCCAGCAGCCCGCTTTCCGAAAAACTGTTTTTT
CASSPLSEKLFF
>few|TRBJ2-1|TRBV10-3|TRBD2
TGTGCCATTGGGACTAGCGGGGGTGCCTACAATGAGCAGTTCTTC
CAIGTSGGAYNEQFF
>many|TRBJ1-6|TRBV12-3/TRBV12-4|.
TGTGCCAGCAGCCCCGGGGTGAACGGAGCACCCCTCCACTTT
CASSPGVNGAPLHF
>.|TRBJ1-6|TRBV6-5|.
TGTGCCAGCAGTTACTCTTCCACAGCGAATTCACCCCTCCACTTT
CASSYSSTANSPLHF
>few|TRBJ2-1|TRBV6-4|.
TGTGCCAGCAGTGACGGGGAATACAATGAGCAGTTCTTC
CASSDGEYNEQFF
>few|TRBJ2-4|TRBV4-3|.
TGCGCCAGCAGCCAGGGGTTGGGGTCGGACATTCAGTACTTC
CASSQGLGSDIQYF
>few|TRBJ2-7|TRBV20-1|TRBD1
TGCAGTGCTAGGGGGACAGGGTCCTACGAGCAGTACTTC
CSARGTGSYEQYF
>many|TRBJ2-1|TRBV6-5|.
TGTGCCAGCAGGTTGGGGAGGCTTACAGGGGAAAATGAGCAGTTCTTC
CASRLGRLTGENEQFF
>.|TRBJ1-1|TRBV2|.
TGTGCGAAGCATAAGTTGAACACTGAAGCTTTCTTT
CAKHKLNTEAFF
>few|TRBJ1-3|TRBV11-2|.
TGTGCCAGCAGCTTATTAGGGAATGGAAACACCATATATTTT
CASSLLGNGNTIYF
>.|TRBJ2-3|TRBV12-3/TRBV12-4|.
TGTGCCAGCAGTTTCGGGGGCATCACAGATACGCAGTATTTT
CASSFGGITDTQYF
>.|TRBJ2-1|TRBV9|.
TGTGCCAGTGGTTCGGGTAGCTCCTACAATGAGCAGTTCTTC
CASGSGSSYNEQFF
>once|TRBJ2-7|TRBV10-3|TRBD2
TGTGCCATCAGGGGGGGGTCGTTTGAGCAGTACTTC
CAIRGGSFEQYF
>.|TRBJ2-3|TRBV20-1|.
TGCAGTGCAGGGGGGGCCACAGATACGCAGTATTTT
CSAGGATDTQYF
>.|TRBJ2-2|TRBV29-1|TRBD1
TGCAGCGTCCCGGGCAGGGGGAAGTATGGGGAGCTGTTTTTT
CSVPGRGKYGELFF
>medium-sized|TRBJ2-2|TRBV6-4|.
TGTGCCAGCAGTGAAGGGGACGGCGGCGGGGAGCTGTTTTTT
CASSEGDGGGELFF
>few|TRBJ1-2|TRBV29-1|.
TGCAGCGTTGACTGGCAGGGATATGATGGCTACACCTTC
CSVDWQGYDGYTF
>.|TRBJ1-1|TRBV7-9|.
TGTGCCAGCAGCTCCGGGACCCTCCTCGCTTTCTTT
CASSSGTLLAFF
>.|TRBJ2-7|TRBV20-1|TRBD1
TGCAGTGCTAGGGCCGGGACAGGGGGCTACGAGCAGTACTTC
CSARAGTGGYEQYF
>.|TRBJ2-2|TRBV11-1|TRBD2
TGTGCCAGCAGCTTAGCTAGCGGGACGTCCGGGGAGCTGTTTTTT
CASSLASGTSGELFF
>.|TRBJ2-2|TRBV4-3|TRBD2
TGCGCCAGCAACACGGGACTAATGGACACCGGGGAGCTGTTTTTT
CASNTGLMDTGELFF
>.|TRBJ1-4|TRBV7-3|TRBD1
TGTGCCAGCAGCCTCAAGAGGGGGCGGAATGAAAAACTGTTTTTT
CASSLKRGRNEKLFF
>.|TRBJ2-7|TRBV20-1|.
TGCAGTGCTAGACTTCAGGGTCGGGACGAGCAGTACTTC
CSARLQGRDEQYF
>.|TRBJ1-2|TRBV2|TRBD1
TGTGCCAGCAGCCAACAGGGGGCTGCTGGCTACACCTTC
CASSQQGAAGYTF
>few|TRBJ1-5|TRBV12-3/TRBV12-4|TRBD1
TGTGCCAGCAGTACCGGACAGGCCCAGCATTTT
CASSTGQAQHF
>once|TRBJ2-5|TRBV12-3/TRBV12-4|TRBD2
TGTGCCAGCAGTTTAGTTGCGGGGGGTTGGAGCGGGACGACGGAGACCCAGTACTTC
CASSLVAGGWSGTTETQYF